Listed below are T cell receptor beta chains from one sample, sequenced in a study of cytomegalovirus exposure and HLA in healthy donors. The repertoire was sequenced with immunoSEQ multiplex PCR; TCRdb's copy has only in-frame clones and lacks some. The table includes over 95,000 clones, over 60% detected once. The specimen sequenced was PBMCs. The receptors were gathered from a man aged 40-49 years in good health and CMV-seropositive. The CDR3 runs from the conserved cysteine through the conserved F or W. Fields, in order: V gene, D gene, clone size, J gene, CDR3 DNA, CDR3 protein. The D gene is left open where the match is weak. Clone sizes are given selectively: once, few, many, or a class where the clone is expanded.

v_gene: TRBV19
d_gene: -
abundance: -
j_gene: TRBJ2-2
CDR3nt: TGTGCCAGTAGCATAGACTGGGCCACCGGGGAGCTGTTTTTT
CDR3aa: CASSIDWATGELFF

v_gene: TRBV18
d_gene: -
abundance: -
j_gene: TRBJ1-4
CDR3nt: TGTGCCAGCTCAAACCCAGGGGTTCGCGAAAAACTGTTTTTT
CDR3aa: CASSNPGVREKLFF

v_gene: TRBV9
d_gene: -
abundance: -
j_gene: TRBJ1-6
CDR3nt: TGTGCCAGCAGCGTCGGATCGAAGACAAATTCACCCCTCCACTTT
CDR3aa: CASSVGSKTNSPLHF

v_gene: TRBV9
d_gene: TRBD2
abundance: -
j_gene: TRBJ2-1
CDR3nt: TGTGCCAGCACCGCAACCGGGACTAAGGAAAATGAGCAGTTCTTC
CDR3aa: CASTATGTKENEQFF

v_gene: TRBV2
d_gene: -
abundance: -
j_gene: TRBJ1-1
CDR3nt: TGTGCCAGCAGTGAAGGCTTGGGGGCCGACACTGAAGCTTTCTTT
CDR3aa: CASSEGLGADTEAFF

v_gene: TRBV4-1
d_gene: -
abundance: -
j_gene: TRBJ2-7
CDR3nt: TGCGCCAGCAGCCAAGAAAGGAGGACAGTCGGCGAGCAGTACTTC
CDR3aa: CASSQERRTVGEQYF

v_gene: TRBV6-6
d_gene: -
abundance: -
j_gene: TRBJ1-2
CDR3nt: TGTGCCAGCAACGCCGACAGCTATGGCTACACCTTC
CDR3aa: CASNADSYGYTF

v_gene: TRBV4-2
d_gene: -
abundance: few
j_gene: TRBJ1-6
CDR3nt: TGTGCCACGGGGAGCTCCTATAATTCACCCCTCCACTTT
CDR3aa: CATGSSYNSPLHF

v_gene: TRBV27
d_gene: TRBD2
abundance: -
j_gene: TRBJ2-1
CDR3nt: TGTGCCAGCAAAGGACTAGCGGATACTTTCTACAATGAGCAGTTCTTC
CDR3aa: CASKGLADTFYNEQFF

v_gene: TRBV18
d_gene: TRBD1
abundance: -
j_gene: TRBJ2-7
CDR3nt: TGTGCCAGCTCACCAAGAGGACAGGGGAACTACGAGCAGTACTTC
CDR3aa: CASSPRGQGNYEQYF

v_gene: TRBV18
d_gene: -
abundance: -
j_gene: TRBJ1-1
CDR3nt: TGTGCCAGCTTCCCTCCTAGGCCCGGACTGCAAGAACAGAACACTGAAGCTTTCTTT
CDR3aa: CASFPPRPGLQEQNTEAFF

v_gene: TRBV5-4
d_gene: TRBD2
abundance: -
j_gene: TRBJ2-5
CDR3nt: TGTGCCAGCAGCGTTGGGACTAGCGAAGAGACCCAGTACTTC
CDR3aa: CASSVGTSEETQYF

v_gene: TRBV6-5
d_gene: -
abundance: -
j_gene: TRBJ1-5
CDR3nt: TGTGCCAGCGCAACAGGGTTAAGTCAGCCCCAGCATTTT
CDR3aa: CASATGLSQPQHF

v_gene: TRBV6-1
d_gene: TRBD2
abundance: few
j_gene: TRBJ2-7
CDR3nt: TGTGCCAGCAGTGACGGGACTAGCGGGGTAAGCTCCTACGAGCAGTACTTC
CDR3aa: CASSDGTSGVSSYEQYF

v_gene: TRBV19
d_gene: -
abundance: -
j_gene: TRBJ1-1
CDR3nt: TGTGCCAGTAGGAGGTTTGACACTGAAGCTTTCTTT
CDR3aa: CASRRFDTEAFF

v_gene: TRBV9
d_gene: TRBD1
abundance: -
j_gene: TRBJ2-7
CDR3nt: TGTGCCAGCAGCGAGGGGTCCGGACAGGGGATTTCATCTCGGTTTATGCAGTACTTC
CDR3aa: CASSEGSGQGISSRFMQYF

v_gene: TRBV27
d_gene: -
abundance: -
j_gene: TRBJ1-2
CDR3nt: TGTGCCAGCAGTTTATCGAGAGGCAGGGCAAGTAACTATGGCTACACCTTC
CDR3aa: CASSLSRGRASNYGYTF

v_gene: TRBV29-1
d_gene: -
abundance: -
j_gene: TRBJ1-2
CDR3nt: TGCAGCGTCCGACCTTATGTGGGAGATGGCTACACCTTC
CDR3aa: CSVRPYVGDGYTF